Listed below are T cell receptor beta chains from one sample, sequenced in a study of tumor and adjacent non-tumor tissue in lung cancer. TCRdb analysed the multiplex PCR reads with MiXCR anew, one entry per CDR3 protein. The data show around 140,000 distinct CDR3 sequences, roughly 70% seen once. Sequenced material: lung tumor tissue. These receptors were taken from a man aged 55 to 69 with small cell lung cancer. CDR3s include the opening cysteine and the closing phenylalanine or tryptophan. A D gene is named only where the DNA matches it firmly. Clone size is not always given. Where it is, it says once, few, many or a class for expanded clones.

NA	TRBJ2-1	NA	TRBV11-2	TGTGCCAGCAGATACAGGTGCGATGAGCAGTTCTTC	CASRYRCDEQFF
medium-sized	TRBJ2-1	NA	TRBV11-2	TGTGCCAGCAGCTTAGTAGGCCTTACTCTAAATGAGCAGTTCTTC	CASSLVGLTLNEQFF
many	TRBJ2-5	NA	TRBV29-1	TGCAGCGCTCTCCGTAACTGGCAAGAGACCCAGTACTTC	CSALRNWQETQYF
few	TRBJ2-3	NA	TRBV29-1	TGCAGCGTTCGCCCGGGAACAAGGACAGATACGCAGTATTTT	CSVRPGTRTDTQYF
NA	TRBJ2-1	NA	TRBV20-1	TGCAGTGCTAGAGATATCAGGCCTAGCTCCTACATTAAGCAGTTCTTC	CSARDIRPSSYIKQFF
few	TRBJ2-3	NA	TRBV12-3/TRBV12-4	TGTGCCAGCTCCATCACAGATACGCAGTATTTT	CASSITDTQYF
NA	TRBJ2-3	NA	TRBV20-1	TGCAGTGCTAGGGGCTTTAGCACAGATACGCAGTATTTT	CSARGFSTDTQYF
NA	TRBJ2-2	NA	TRBV6-5	TGTACCAGCAGAGTCATACAGGGACCCACCGGGGAGCTGTTTTTT	CTSRVIQGPTGELFF
NA	TRBJ2-2	NA	TRBV13	TGTGCCAGCAGCCGACACAGATTGAACACCGGGGAGCTGTTTTTT	CASSRHRLNTGELFF
NA	TRBJ1-5	TRBD1	TRBV20-1	TGCAGTGCTAGAGTAAGGGGGACAGGTGGGTTGCAGCATTTT	CSARVRGTGGLQHF
medium-sized	TRBJ2-1	NA	TRBV11-2	TGTGCCAGCAGCTTATCCCCGATCTACAATGAGCAGTTCTTC	CASSLSPIYNEQFF
NA	TRBJ2-3	TRBD2	TRBV29-1	TGCAGCGTTAACAGCGGGACTAGCGGGAGGACAGATACGCAGTATTTT	CSVNSGTSGRTDTQYF
NA	TRBJ1-2	NA	TRBV4-2	TGTGCCAGCAGCCGGGCTGGCTCCAACTATGACTACACCTTC	CASSRAGSNYDYTF
NA	TRBJ2-3	TRBD1	TRBV7-9	TGTGCCAGCAGCACGATTAACGACAGGGGCAGCACAGATACTCAGTATTTT	CASSTINDRGSTDTQYF
few	TRBJ2-7	TRBD1	TRBV7-8	TGTGCCAGCAGCGTATTAGGACAGGGGGCTGCTGAGCAGTACTTC	CASSVLGQGAAEQYF
NA	TRBJ2-1	NA	TRBV6-1	TGTGCCAGCAATGTGGTCTCCTACAATGAGCAGTTCTTC	CASNVVSYNEQFF
many	TRBJ1-1	TRBD1	TRBV6-1	TGTGCCAGCAGGCGCCCCGGGACAGGGTACGCTTTCTTT	CASRRPGTGYAFF
NA	TRBJ2-1	NA	TRBV11-2	TGTACCAGCAGCTCCTCGGGACTGGCGGGATGGTGTGAGCAGTTCTTC	CTSSSSGLAGWCEQFF
NA	TRBJ1-6	NA	TRBV11-1	TGTGCCAGTAGCTTGTTGCCGGAATCACACCTCCACTTT	CASSLLPESHLHF
few	TRBJ2-2	NA	TRBV20-1	TGCAGTGCTAGACACAGTAACACCGGGGAGCTGTTTTTT	CSARHSNTGELFF
many	TRBJ2-1	NA	TRBV11-1	TGTGCCAGCAGCTTATTAGGCGATGAGCAGTTCTTC	CASSLLGDEQFF
few	TRBJ1-2	NA	TRBV6-1	TGTGCCAGCAGTGATCGGGGGGCCTTGAGGGACTATGGCTACACCTTC	CASSDRGALRDYGYTF
NA	TRBJ2-7	NA	TRBV28	TGTGCCAGCAGCCCCCCGACAGTCCCTCAGCTTCCAGCAGGGGACGAGCAGTACTTC	CASSPPTVPQLPAGDEQYF
NA	TRBJ2-2	TRBD2	TRBV6-1	TGTGCCAGCAGTGTAGCGGGACTTCGGAGCACCGGGGAGCTGTTTTTT	CASSVAGLRSTGELFF
many	TRBJ2-5	NA	TRBV20-1	TGCAGTGTCCCGGGACGATTGTTGAAAGAGACCCAGTACTTC	CSVPGRLLKETQYF
NA	TRBJ1-5	NA	TRBV20-1	TGCTGTGCCAGGCAGGGGCCGGATCAGCCCCAGCATTTT	CCARQGPDQPQHF
few	TRBJ2-5	NA	TRBV11-1	TGTGCCAGCTGCATAATAGGGTCCCCAAGAGGATTTCAAGAGACCCAGTACTTC	CASCIIGSPRGFQETQYF
NA	TRBJ2-1	TRBD1	TRBV24-1	TGTGCCACCAGTGGAAAACCGGGACAGGGCGACTCGAATGAGCAGTTCTTC	CATSGKPGQGDSNEQFF
many	TRBJ2-1	TRBD2	TRBV4-2	TGTGCCAGCAGCCAAGATGGTCGACTAGCCGTCCCCCTGTTC	CASSQDGRLAVPLF
NA	TRBJ2-3	NA	TRBV6-5	TGTGCCAGCAGTTACTCGAGTAGCCGACAAGATACGCAGTATTTT	CASSYSSSRQDTQYF
NA	TRBJ2-1	TRBD2	TRBV12-3/TRBV12-4	TGTGCCAGCAGTTTGTTTAGCGGGGGATACAATGATCAGTTCTTC	CASSLFSGGYNDQFF
many	TRBJ2-3	TRBD1	TRBV20-1	TGCAGTGCCCTTCCGGACAGGGTCCCAGATACGCAGTATTTT	CSALPDRVPDTQYF
many	TRBJ2-2	NA	TRBV6-2/TRBV6-3	TGTGCCAGCAGTTACCCCCGCAGAGAGGGCCCCGGGGAGCTGTTTTTT	CASSYPRREGPGELFF
NA	TRBJ2-3	NA	TRBV5-5	TGTGCCAACACCAACCCAACAGGGACTAGCACAGATACGCAGTATTTT	CANTNPTGTSTDTQYF
many	TRBJ2-1	TRBD1	TRBV20-1	TGCAGTGCTAGACCCGGGACAGGGTTTCGTAATGAGCAGTTCTTC	CSARPGTGFRNEQFF
NA	TRBJ2-3	NA	TRBV4-2	TGTGCCAGCAGCCAAGAGGGAGACAGAGATACGCAGTATTTT	CASSQEGDRDTQYF